This T cell receptor beta chain was obtained from a study of HIV-infected children after antiretroviral therapy interruption. Study overall: Four children interrupted treatment; four stayed on continuous treatment. For the interruption arm, samples span week 0 through about 3 years after study end. Study-level points and caveats: The Gini coefficient of naive CD4+ repertoires rose, returning to baseline by 3 years. Minor non-naive CD45RA+ populations, like EMRA or stem memory, might contaminate naive sorts.

CDR1 SGHRS and CDR2 YFSETQ come from the germline V gene. This CDR3 has 17 amino acids. The V and J ends lost 6 bases and 0 bases, in that order; junction bases with no gene match: 13. RNA-based 3' RACE libraries used unique molecular identifiers. From the 3' RACE reads, TCRdb called clonotypes with MiXCR, one entry per CDR3 protein. The table includes some 90,000 distinct CDR3 sequences, less than 7% detected once. Described treatment: PENTA 11 planned treatment interruption arm or continuous ART arm. Points on this clonotype: Its antigen remains unknown.

The sequences come from CD45RA+ CD4+ T cells from PBMCs, pooled from several time points, collected from a donor given antiretroviral therapy, either interrupted or continuous. Subset reported: naive CD4+ CD45RA+ CD45RO- T cells. The TCR originated in a pool of human donors with HIV. This chain links TRBV5-1 with TRBJ2-3, with 7 nucleotides matching TRBD1. As DNA, the CDR3 is TGCGCCAGCATGACAGGGAGTTTGGGTCCAAGCACAGATACGCAGTATTTT. Amino acids: CASMTGSLGPSTDTQYF.